This T cell receptor beta chain appears in the sequencing data of a study of blood T cell repertoires in COVID-19. Study at large: The origin of the acute and convalescent COVID-19 samples was the United States, Italy and Spain. The analysed material was cDNA or gDNA that came from T cells, B-cell-depleted T cells, or PBMCs.

Germline loops: CDR1 SNHLY, CDR2 FYNNEI. V was shortened by 3 bases and J by 11 bases, with 11 bases between the two germline ends. The CDR3 contains 13 residues. Per the authors' pipeline: From reference gene primer amplification, estimates of nucleated cell counts were derived. Sequencing used immunoSEQ multiplex PCR; TCRdb keeps in-frame clones, though not all of them. The V and J calls and clone size come from that table; D and trimming were worked out from the DNA. Here the sample spans some 250,000 clones, around three quarters being singletons. This TCR came from a woman over 75 with acute or convalescent COVID-19. The sample taken for sequencing was peripheral blood. V gene TRBV2 combines with J gene TRBJ1-6; no definite D call. The CDR3 nucleotides read TGTGCCAGCAGTGAGCGACAACGAGCACCCCTCCACTTT. The encoded protein is CASSERQRAPLHF.